These 6 T cell receptor beta chains came from one sample sequenced in a study of CD8+CD57+ T cells in acquired aplastic anemia (dated by TCRdb to the late 2010s). The patients picked for sequencing were ones in whom flow cytometry had shown an expansion of CD8+CD57+ cells. Sequencing was carried out with an Illumina HiSeq 2000. TCR beta VDJ combination and CDR3 sequence profiling used genomic DNA as the template. The public reads were reanalyzed by TCRdb: fastp trimming at Q25, MiXCR alignment, in-frame beta chains only. Rows with one shared CDR3 protein collapse into an entry with the most common genes and DNA. This sample is represented by some 150,000 distinct CDR3 sequences; about 70% of them were singletons. Around 45% of the sample comes from the top ten. The sequenced sample was sorted CD4+, CD8+, or CD8+CD57+ T cells (not recorded which) from PBMCs. These receptors originate from a human donor with aplastic anemia.

The chain employs TRBV9 and TRBJ1-4; possibly TRBD1 for D (5 bases). The CDR3 is made up of 15 amino acids. CDR1 is SGDLS and CDR2 is YYNGEE in the germline V gene. V was pared by 0 bases and J by 8 bases, with 14 bases between. The CDR3 DNA is TGTGCCAGCAGCGTAGGGGGAGGGACGGGCGAAAAACTGTTTTTT. The encoded protein is CASSVGGGTGEKLFF.

The V gene is TRBV9, the J gene TRBJ1-3; D is ambiguous. Germline CDR1 reads SGDLS; CDR2 reads YYNGEE. V lost 1 base to trimming and J lost 0 bases, with 5 bases between them. The CDR3 is 14 residues long. The CDR3: CASSVSSSGNTIYF. In nucleotides, the CDR3 is TGTGCCAGCAGCGTATCTAGCTCTGGAAACACCATATATTTT.

V gene TRBV4-1 combines with J gene TRBJ2-7; no definite D call. V was cut by 2 bases and J by 7 bases, with 18 bases left in between. Per the germline V gene, CDR1 is MGHRA and CDR2 is YSYEKL. There are 15 residues in the CDR3. CDR3 nucleotides: TGCGCCAGCAGCCAACTCTCGGGCATGGTAAGAGAGCAGTACTTC. Its protein is CASSQLSGMVREQYF.

The CDR3 region has the DNA TGTGCCAGCAGTGTCCGGGAGACCTACGAGCAGTACTTC. It yields the protein CASSVRETYEQYF. This chain uses TRBV6-1 with TRBJ2-7; maybe TRBD2 (6 bases). The CDR3 is 13 amino acids. Trimming took off 4 bases at V and 2 bases at J, with 9 bases between the two ends. Germline V gene data show CDR1 as MNHNS and CDR2 as SASEGT.

V gene TRBV5-1 combines with J gene TRBJ2-7; the match to TRBD1 covers 7 bases. Germline CDR1 reads SGHRS; CDR2 reads YFSETQ. CDR3 length: 15 amino acids. V gave up 5 bases and J gave up 0 bases; unmatched junction bases: 8. Here the CDR3 reads CASRIRDSDSYEQYF. DNA of the CDR3: TGCGCCAGCAGAATCCGGGACAGTGACTCCTACGAGCAGTACTTC.

The chain recombines TRBV10-1 with TRBJ2-2, with D perhaps matching TRBD2 (5 bases). Germline lookup yields CDR1 WNHNN and CDR2 SYGVQD (reference sequence). The CDR3 totals 11 residues. The V gene lost 5 bases and the J gene lost 14 bases, with 12 bases spanning the gap. The CDR3 here is CASSNTGKLFF. The CDR3 coding sequence is TGCGCCAGCAGTAACACCGGGAAACTGTTTTTT.